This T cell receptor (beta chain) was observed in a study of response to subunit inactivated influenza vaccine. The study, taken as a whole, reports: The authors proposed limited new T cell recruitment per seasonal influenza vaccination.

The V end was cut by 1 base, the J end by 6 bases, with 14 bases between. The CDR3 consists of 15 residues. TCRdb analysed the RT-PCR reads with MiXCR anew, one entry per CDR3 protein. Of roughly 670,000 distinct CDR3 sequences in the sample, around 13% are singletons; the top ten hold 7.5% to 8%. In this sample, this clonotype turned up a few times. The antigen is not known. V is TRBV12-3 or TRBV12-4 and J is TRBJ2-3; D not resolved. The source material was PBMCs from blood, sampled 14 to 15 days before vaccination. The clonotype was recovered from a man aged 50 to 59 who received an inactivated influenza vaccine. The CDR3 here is CASSLDGVIRDTQYF. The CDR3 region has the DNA TGTGCCAGCAGTTTAGATGGGGTAATTCGGGATACGCAGTATTTT.